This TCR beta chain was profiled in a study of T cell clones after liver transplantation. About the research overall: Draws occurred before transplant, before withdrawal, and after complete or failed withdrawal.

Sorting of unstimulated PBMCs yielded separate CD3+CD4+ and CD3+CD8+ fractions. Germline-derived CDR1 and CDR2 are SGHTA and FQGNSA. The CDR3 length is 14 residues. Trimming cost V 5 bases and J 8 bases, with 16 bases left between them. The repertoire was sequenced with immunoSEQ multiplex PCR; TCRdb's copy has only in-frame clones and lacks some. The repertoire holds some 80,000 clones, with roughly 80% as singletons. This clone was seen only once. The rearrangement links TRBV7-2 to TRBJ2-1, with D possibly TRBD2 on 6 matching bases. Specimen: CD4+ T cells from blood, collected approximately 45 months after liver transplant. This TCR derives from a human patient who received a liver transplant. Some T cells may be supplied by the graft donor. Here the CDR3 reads CASSRSRESDEQFF. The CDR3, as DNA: TGTGCCAGCAGCCGAAGCCGGGAGTCGGATGAGCAGTTCTTC.